This T cell receptor (beta chain) was retrieved from a study of Graves' ophthalmopathy and Graves' hyperthyroidism. Across the study: The study drew peripheral blood at initial diagnosis, before any treatment.

Being free of ophthalmopathy for 18 months of follow-up defined stable hyperthyroidism. For repertoire sequencing, the TCR beta CDR3 regions were amplified from RNA transcripts. The first-round RT-PCR employed HTBI primers together with the Qiagen OneStep RT-PCR kit. A multiplex PCR was then performed as the second round. Using its own MiXCR run on the multiplex PCR reads, TCRdb lists one record per CDR3 protein. The table has 300,000 to 450,000 distinct CDR3 sequences, about a sixth seen once; the top ten hold 2.4%. This clonotype was detected many times. The receptor was isolated from an adult woman with stable Graves' hyperthyroidism. Sample: peripheral blood.

As DNA, the CDR3 is TGTGCCAGCAGCCAAGGGGGACAGGGGAACTACGAGCAGTACTTC. Amino acids: CASSQGGQGNYEQYF. The chain is built from TRBV3-1 and TRBJ2-7, with 10 bases lining up with TRBD1. The trim removed 1 base at V and 3 bases at J, leaving 3 bases unmatched. Germline V gene lookup returns CDR1 LGHDT and CDR2 YNNKEL (reference sequence). CDR3 length equals 15 residues.